This T cell receptor beta chain was sequenced for a study of cytomegalovirus exposure and HLA in healthy donors. Looking at the study overall: Of all 400 or so donors who were genotyped, around 79% belonged to the Caucasian-associated ancestry cluster.

As to this clone: The target antigen is unknown.

PCR employed 60 Vbeta and 13 Jbeta primers. Original analysis: There were 70 million to 95 million unique TCR beta chains by a later count, and approximately 11 million of them were shared. The data were produced by immunoSEQ multiplex PCR, yet TCRdb's version contains in-frame clones alone and is incomplete. V and J calls and clone size are given by that table; D and trimming were obtained from the DNA. Its clone listing holds about 74,000 clones. The study's findings and limits: CMV serostatus was the sole immune exposure data available. CMV antigen specificity was confirmed in vitro for a few CMV-associated chains.

The germline V and J ends were trimmed by 6 bases and 5 bases, with 13 bases remaining between them. CDR3 length: 14 residues. Germline V gives CDR1 MDHEN, CDR2 SYDVKM. Material for sequencing was PBMCs. The J gene is TRBJ1-4, the V gene TRBV28; D is possibly TRBD1 (5 bases). This TCR derives from a female donor in good health and CMV-seropositive. In DNA, the CDR3 is TGTGCCAGCAGCCTGGGGGGGGTCAATGAAAAACTGTTTTTT. Its translation is CASSLGGVNEKLFF.